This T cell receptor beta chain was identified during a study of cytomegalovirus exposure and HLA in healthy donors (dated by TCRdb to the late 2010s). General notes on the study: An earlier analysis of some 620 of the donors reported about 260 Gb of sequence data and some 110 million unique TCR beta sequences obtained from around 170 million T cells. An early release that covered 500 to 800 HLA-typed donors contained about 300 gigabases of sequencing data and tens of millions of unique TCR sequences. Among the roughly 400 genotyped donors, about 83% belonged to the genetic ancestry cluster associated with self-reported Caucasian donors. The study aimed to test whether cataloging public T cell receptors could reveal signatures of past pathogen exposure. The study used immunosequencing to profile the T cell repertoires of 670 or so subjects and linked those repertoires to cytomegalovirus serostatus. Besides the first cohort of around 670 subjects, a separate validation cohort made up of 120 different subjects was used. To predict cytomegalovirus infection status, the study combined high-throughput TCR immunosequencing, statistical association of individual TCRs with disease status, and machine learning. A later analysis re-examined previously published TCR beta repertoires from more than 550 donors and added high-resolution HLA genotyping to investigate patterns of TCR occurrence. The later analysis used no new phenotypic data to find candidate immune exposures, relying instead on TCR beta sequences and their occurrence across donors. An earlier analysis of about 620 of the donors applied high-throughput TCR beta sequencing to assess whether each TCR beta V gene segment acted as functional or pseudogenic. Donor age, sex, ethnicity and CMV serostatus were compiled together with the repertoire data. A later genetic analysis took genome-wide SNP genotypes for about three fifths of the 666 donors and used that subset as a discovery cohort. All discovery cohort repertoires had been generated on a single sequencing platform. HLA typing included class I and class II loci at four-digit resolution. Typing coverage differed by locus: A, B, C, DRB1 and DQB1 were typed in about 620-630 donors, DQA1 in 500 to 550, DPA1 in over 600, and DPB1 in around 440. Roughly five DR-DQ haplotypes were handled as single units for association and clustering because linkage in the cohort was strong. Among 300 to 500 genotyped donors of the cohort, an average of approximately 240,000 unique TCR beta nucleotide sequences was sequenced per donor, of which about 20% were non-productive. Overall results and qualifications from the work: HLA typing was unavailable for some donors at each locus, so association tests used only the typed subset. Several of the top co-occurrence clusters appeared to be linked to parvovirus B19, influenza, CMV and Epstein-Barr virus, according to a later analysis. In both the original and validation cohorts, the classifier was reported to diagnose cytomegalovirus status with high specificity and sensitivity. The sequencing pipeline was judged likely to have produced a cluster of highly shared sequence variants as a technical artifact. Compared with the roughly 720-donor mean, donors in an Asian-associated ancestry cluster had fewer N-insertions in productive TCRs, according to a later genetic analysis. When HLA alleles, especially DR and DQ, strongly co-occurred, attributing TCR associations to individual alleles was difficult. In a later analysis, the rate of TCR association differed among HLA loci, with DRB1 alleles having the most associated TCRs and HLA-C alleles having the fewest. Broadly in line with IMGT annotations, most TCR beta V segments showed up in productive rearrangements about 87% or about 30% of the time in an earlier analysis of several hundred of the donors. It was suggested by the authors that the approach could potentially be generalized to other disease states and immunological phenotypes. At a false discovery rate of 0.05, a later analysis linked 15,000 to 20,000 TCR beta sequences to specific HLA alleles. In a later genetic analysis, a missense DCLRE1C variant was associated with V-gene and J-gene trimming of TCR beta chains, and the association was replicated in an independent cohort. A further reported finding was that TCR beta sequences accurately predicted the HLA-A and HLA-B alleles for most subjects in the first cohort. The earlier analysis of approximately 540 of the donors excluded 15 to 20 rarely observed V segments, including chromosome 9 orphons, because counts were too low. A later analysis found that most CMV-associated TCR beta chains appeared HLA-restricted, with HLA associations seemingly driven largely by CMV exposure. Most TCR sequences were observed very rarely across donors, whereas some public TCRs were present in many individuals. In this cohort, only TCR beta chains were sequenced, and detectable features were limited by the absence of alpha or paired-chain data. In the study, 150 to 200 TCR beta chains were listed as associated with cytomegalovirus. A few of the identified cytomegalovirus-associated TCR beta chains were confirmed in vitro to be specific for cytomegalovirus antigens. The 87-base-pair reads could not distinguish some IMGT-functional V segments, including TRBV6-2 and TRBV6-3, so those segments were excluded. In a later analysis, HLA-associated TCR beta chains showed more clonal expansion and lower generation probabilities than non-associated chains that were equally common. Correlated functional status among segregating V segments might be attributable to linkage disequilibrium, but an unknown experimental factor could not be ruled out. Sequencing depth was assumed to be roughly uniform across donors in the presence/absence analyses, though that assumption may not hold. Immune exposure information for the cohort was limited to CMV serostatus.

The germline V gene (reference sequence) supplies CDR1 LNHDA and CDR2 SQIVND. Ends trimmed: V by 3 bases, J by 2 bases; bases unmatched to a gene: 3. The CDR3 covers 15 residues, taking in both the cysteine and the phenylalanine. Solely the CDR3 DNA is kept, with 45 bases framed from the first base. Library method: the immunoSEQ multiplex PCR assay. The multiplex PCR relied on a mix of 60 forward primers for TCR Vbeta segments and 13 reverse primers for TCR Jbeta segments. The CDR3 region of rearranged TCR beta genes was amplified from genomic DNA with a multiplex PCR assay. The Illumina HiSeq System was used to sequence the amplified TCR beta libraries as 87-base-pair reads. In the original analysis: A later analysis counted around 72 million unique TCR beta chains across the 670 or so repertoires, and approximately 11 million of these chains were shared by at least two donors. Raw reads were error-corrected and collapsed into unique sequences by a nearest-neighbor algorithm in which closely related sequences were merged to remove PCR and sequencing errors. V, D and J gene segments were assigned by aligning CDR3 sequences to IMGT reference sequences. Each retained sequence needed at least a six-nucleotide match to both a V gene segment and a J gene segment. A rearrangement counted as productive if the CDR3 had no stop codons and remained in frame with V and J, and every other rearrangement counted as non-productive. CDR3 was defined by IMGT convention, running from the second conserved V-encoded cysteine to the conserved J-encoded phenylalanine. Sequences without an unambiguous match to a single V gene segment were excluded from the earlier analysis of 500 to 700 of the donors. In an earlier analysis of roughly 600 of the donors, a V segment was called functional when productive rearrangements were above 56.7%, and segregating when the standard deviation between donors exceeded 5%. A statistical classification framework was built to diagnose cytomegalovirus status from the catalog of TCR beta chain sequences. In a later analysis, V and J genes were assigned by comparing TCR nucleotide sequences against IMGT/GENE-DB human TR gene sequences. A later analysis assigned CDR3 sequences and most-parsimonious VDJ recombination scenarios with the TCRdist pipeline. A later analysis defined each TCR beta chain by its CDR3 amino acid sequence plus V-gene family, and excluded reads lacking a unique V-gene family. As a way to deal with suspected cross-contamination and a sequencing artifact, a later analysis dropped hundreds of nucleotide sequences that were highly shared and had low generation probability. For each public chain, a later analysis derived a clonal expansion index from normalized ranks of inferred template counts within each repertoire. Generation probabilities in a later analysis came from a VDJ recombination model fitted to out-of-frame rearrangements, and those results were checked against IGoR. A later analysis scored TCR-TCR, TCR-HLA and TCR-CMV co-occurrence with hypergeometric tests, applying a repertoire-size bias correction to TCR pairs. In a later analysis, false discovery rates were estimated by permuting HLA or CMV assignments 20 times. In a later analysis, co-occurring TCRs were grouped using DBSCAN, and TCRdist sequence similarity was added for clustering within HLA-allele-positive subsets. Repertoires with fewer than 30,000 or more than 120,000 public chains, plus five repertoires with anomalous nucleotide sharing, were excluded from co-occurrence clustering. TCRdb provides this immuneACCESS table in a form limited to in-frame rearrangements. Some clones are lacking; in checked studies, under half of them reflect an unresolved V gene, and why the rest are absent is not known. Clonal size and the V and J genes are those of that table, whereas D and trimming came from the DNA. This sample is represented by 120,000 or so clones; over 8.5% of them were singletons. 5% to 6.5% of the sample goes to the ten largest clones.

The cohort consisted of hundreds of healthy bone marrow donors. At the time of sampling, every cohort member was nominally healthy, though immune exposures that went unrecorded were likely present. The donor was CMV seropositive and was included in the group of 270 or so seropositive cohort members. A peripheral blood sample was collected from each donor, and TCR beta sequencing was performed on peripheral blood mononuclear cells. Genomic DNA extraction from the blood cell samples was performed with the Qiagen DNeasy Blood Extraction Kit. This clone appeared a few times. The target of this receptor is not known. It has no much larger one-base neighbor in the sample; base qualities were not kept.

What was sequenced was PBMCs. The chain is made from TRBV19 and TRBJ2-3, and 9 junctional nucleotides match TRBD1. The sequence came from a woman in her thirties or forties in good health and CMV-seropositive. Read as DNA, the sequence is TGTGCCAGTAGTATTGGACAGGGGCTCACAGATACGCAGTATTTT. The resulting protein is CASSIGQGLTDTQYF.